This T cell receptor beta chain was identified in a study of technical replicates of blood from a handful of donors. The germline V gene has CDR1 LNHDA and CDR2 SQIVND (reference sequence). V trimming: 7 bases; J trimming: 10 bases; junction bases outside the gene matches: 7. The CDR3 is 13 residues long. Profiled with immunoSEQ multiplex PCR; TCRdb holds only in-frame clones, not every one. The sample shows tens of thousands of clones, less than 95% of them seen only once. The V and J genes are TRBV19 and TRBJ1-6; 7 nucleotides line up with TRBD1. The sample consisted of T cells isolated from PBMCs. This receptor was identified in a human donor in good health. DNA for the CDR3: TGTGCCAGTACAGACAGGGTAGACTCACCCCTCCACTTT. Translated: CASTDRVDSPLHF. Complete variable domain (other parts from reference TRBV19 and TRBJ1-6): DGGITQSPKYLFRKEGQNVTLSCEQNLNHDAMYWYRQDPGQGLRLIYYSQIVNDFQKGDIAEGYSVSREKKESFPLTVTSAQKNPTAFYLCASTDRVDSPLHFGNGTRLTVT.